A selection of T cell receptor beta chains follows, all from one sample in a study of PD-L1 blockade in urothelial cancer. Profiled with immunoSEQ multiplex PCR; TCRdb holds only in-frame clones, not every one. The data contain approximately 52,000 clones, about three quarters of them seen just once; the ten biggest clones take up roughly 4%. Sample: PBMCs, taken around atezolizumab (anti-PD-L1) treatment. The receptors derive from a man in his sixties or seventies with urothelial cancer. The CDR3 runs from the conserved cysteine through the conserved F or W. A D gene is named only where the DNA matches it firmly. Rows give clone size only sometimes, using once, few, many, or a class for an expanded clone.

>.|TRBV15|TRBJ1-2|.|16
CATSRDRLLTRVGYTF
TGTGCCACCAGCAGAGATCGGTTGTTAACCCGTGTCGGCTACACCTTC
>TRBD1|TRBV5-1|TRBJ2-1|.|15
CASSLSLVQGDEQFF
TGCGCCAGCAGCCTGAGTTTAGTTCAGGGGGATGAGCAGTTCTTC
>TRBD1|TRBV5-1|TRBJ2-2|.|18
CASSSAPVTGANTGELFF
TGCGCCAGCAGCTCGGCCCCAGTGACAGGGGCGAACACCGGGGAGCTGTTTTTT
>TRBD2|TRBV6-1|TRBJ2-5|.|14
CASSPRGVGETQYF
TGTGCCAGCAGTCCCCGGGGGGTTGGGGAGACCCAGTACTTC
>TRBD2|TRBV5-1|TRBJ2-7|.|17
CASSLAGAGGGSYEQYF
TGCGCCAGCAGCTTGGCAGGAGCGGGAGGAGGGTCCTACGAGCAGTACTTC
>TRBD2|TRBV4-3|TRBJ2-7|.|15
CASSPGTSGGAGQYF
TGCGCCAGCAGCCCTGGGACTAGCGGGGGGGCCGGGCAGTACTTC
>.|TRBV19|TRBJ2-2|.|14
CASSTLGQFGELFF
TGTGCCAGTAGTACTCTAGGACAGTTCGGGGAGCTGTTTTTT
>TRBD1|TRBV19|TRBJ1-1|.|16
CASMDWHRGGGTEAFF
TGTGCCAGTATGGACTGGCACAGGGGAGGCGGCACTGAAGCTTTCTTT
>TRBD1|TRBV6-1|TRBJ2-2|.|15
CASRTGGAGAGELFF
TGTGCCAGCAGAACAGGGGGCGCTGGGGCCGGGGAGCTGTTTTTT
>.|TRBV7-9|TRBJ1-1|.|16
CASSLLRPGGETEAFF
TGTGCCAGCAGCTTATTACGTCCCGGTGGGGAGACTGAAGCTTTCTTT
>.|TRBV27|TRBJ1-2|.|14
CASSNRVTNYGYTF
TGTGCCAGCAGCAACAGGGTGACTAACTATGGCTACACCTTC
>.|TRBV2|TRBJ2-1|.|15
CASSRGAGARNEQFF
TGTGCCAGCAGTAGGGGTGCGGGGGCTAGGAATGAGCAGTTCTTC
>TRBD2|TRBV28|TRBJ2-3|few|16
CASSLGREGLTDTQYF
TGTGCCAGCAGTTTGGGGCGGGAGGGCCTGACAGATACGCAGTATTTT
>TRBD1|TRBV29-1|TRBJ2-3|.|13
CSTRTGSGDTQYF
TGCAGCACGAGGACAGGGTCGGGGGATACGCAGTATTTT
>.|TRBV27|TRBJ2-1|.|16
CASSLSSSSSYNEQFF
TGTGCCAGCAGTTTATCGAGCTCGAGCTCCTACAATGAGCAGTTCTTC
>TRBD1|TRBV9|TRBJ2-7|few|16
CASSPRDRGPAYEQYF
TGTGCCAGCAGCCCCCGGGACAGGGGGCCCGCCTACGAGCAGTACTTC
>.|TRBV28|TRBJ1-1|.|15
CASSPRPQGFTEAFF
TGTGCCAGCAGTCCACGCCCTCAGGGGTTCACTGAAGCTTTCTTT
>TRBD2|TRBV27|TRBJ2-4|few|17
CASSPGLAGLAKNIQYF
TGTGCCAGCAGTCCGGGACTAGCGGGGTTGGCCAAAAACATTCAGTACTTC
>TRBD1|TRBV5-1|TRBJ2-2|.|19
CASSFSGTGGFGGTGELFF
TGCGCCAGCAGCTTTTCCGGGACAGGGGGCTTCGGGGGCACCGGGGAGCTGTTTTTT
>TRBD1|TRBV7-9|TRBJ1-4|once|17
CASSFRTGGISNEKLFF
TGTGCCAGCAGCTTCCGGACAGGGGGCATTAGTAATGAAAAACTGTTTTTT
>TRBD2|TRBV2|TRBJ2-3|.|15
CASRESSGRPDTQYF
TGTGCCAGCAGGGAGTCTAGCGGGAGGCCAGATACGCAGTATTTT
>TRBD1|TRBV7-2|TRBJ2-5|.|15
CASSLGQGSQETQYF
TGTGCCAGCAGCTTGGGACAGGGCTCGCAAGAGACCCAGTACTTC
>.|TRBV6-5|TRBJ1-1|.|14
CASSYRTENTEAFF
TGTGCCAGCAGTTACCGGACAGAGAACACTGAAGCTTTCTTT
>TRBD1|TRBV11-3|TRBJ1-1|.|11
CASSTGGRAFF
TGTGCCAGCAGTACAGGGGGAAGAGCTTTCTTT
>TRBD1|TRBV2|TRBJ1-1|.|13
CASSGDRDTEAFF
TGTGCCAGCAGTGGAGACAGGGACACTGAAGCTTTCTTT
>.|TRBV18|TRBJ1-2|once|13
CASSQKEDGGYTF
TGTGCCAGCTCACAGAAGGAGGACGGTGGCTACACCTTC
>.|TRBV7-8|TRBJ1-2|.|13
CASSLRENYGYTF
TGTGCCAGCAGCTTGCGGGAGAACTATGGCTACACCTTC
>TRBD2|TRBV4-2|TRBJ2-3|.|17
CASSQFSGRAGTDTQYF
TGTGCCAGCAGCCAATTTAGCGGGAGGGCGGGCACAGATACGCAGTATTTT
>TRBD1|TRBV29-1|TRBJ1-2|.|13
CSVGTGTNYGYTF
TGCAGCGTGGGGACAGGGACGAACTATGGCTACACCTTC
>TRBD1|TRBV7-6|TRBJ1-1|.|14
CASSLQRQGTEAFF
TGTGCCAGCAGCTTACAAAGACAGGGGACTGAAGCTTTCTTT
>TRBD1|TRBV4-3|TRBJ1-5|.|17
CASSQMVDRDVHQPQHF
TGCGCCAGCAGCCAGATGGTTGACAGGGATGTGCATCAGCCCCAGCATTTT
>.|TRBV21-1|TRBJ1-2|.|18
CASSLPGGRGRGKYGYTF
TGTGCCAGCAGCCTCCCGGGGGGCAGGGGAAGAGGTAAGTATGGCTACACCTTC
>TRBD1|TRBV6-5|TRBJ2-7|.|12
CASSNDRGEQYF
TGTGCCAGCAGTAACGACAGGGGCGAGCAGTACTTC
>.|TRBV2|TRBJ1-1|.|16
CASRQKIGRGGTEAFF
TGTGCCAGCAGGCAAAAAATCGGCAGGGGTGGAACTGAAGCTTTCTTT
>.|TRBV4-1|TRBJ2-4|.|14
CASSQTTSGNIQYF
TGCGCCAGCAGCCAGACCACTAGTGGGAACATTCAGTACTTC
>.|TRBV15|TRBJ2-2|.|14
CATSRDKGTGELFF
TGTGCCACCAGCAGAGATAAGGGGACCGGGGAGCTGTTTTTT
>TRBD2|TRBV5-6|TRBJ2-7|.|14
CASSLDSGRGEQYF
TGTGCCAGCAGCTTGGATAGCGGGAGGGGCGAGCAGTACTTC
>TRBD2|TRBV28|TRBJ2-1|once|14
CASAPGGSYNEQFF
TGTGCCAGCGCTCCCGGGGGGTCCTACAATGAGCAGTTCTTC
>.|TRBV30|TRBJ2-5|.|15
CAWKWRGLIEETQYF
TGTGCCTGGAAGTGGCGAGGGTTGATAGAAGAGACCCAGTACTTC
>.|TRBV11-3|TRBJ2-2|.|15
CASSGGTPNTGELFF
TGTGCCAGCAGCGGCGGGACCCCGAACACCGGGGAGCTGTTTTTT
>TRBD2|TRBV2|TRBJ2-4|.|15
CASSPGLAVQNIQYF
TGTGCCAGCAGTCCCGGGCTAGCGGTTCAAAACATTCAGTACTTC
>TRBD1|TRBV19|TRBJ2-7|.|15
CASSLGQGEIYEQYF
TGTGCCAGTAGTCTGGGACAGGGGGAGATCTACGAGCAGTACTTC
>TRBD2|TRBV11-2|TRBJ2-1|.|16
CASSPQTSGIYNEQFF
TGTGCCAGCAGCCCTCAGACTAGCGGGATCTACAATGAGCAGTTCTTC
>.|TRBV4-3|TRBJ2-6|.|14
CASINRAGANVLTF
TGCGCCAGCATAAACAGGGCTGGGGCCAACGTCCTGACTTTC
>.|TRBV5-6|TRBJ1-1|.|15
CASSLSRGPGTEAFF
TGTGCCAGCAGCTTGTCTCGTGGGCCTGGTACTGAAGCTTTCTTT
>.|TRBV15|TRBJ2-5|once|15
CATSRDGGFQETQYF
TGTGCCACCAGCAGAGATGGGGGCTTCCAAGAGACCCAGTACTTC
>TRBD2|TRBV18|TRBJ2-5|once|17
CASSPTHPLAVQETQYF
TGTGCCAGCTCACCGACACATCCACTAGCGGTACAAGAGACCCAGTACTTC
>.|TRBV4-3|TRBJ2-1|.|14
CASSPGLRGRKQFF
TGCGCCAGCAGCCCAGGACTACGAGGGCGGAAGCAGTTCTTC
>.|TRBV1|TRBJ2-5|.|12
CTSTKGLEGEYF
TGCACCAGCACAAAGGGACTAGAGGGGGAGTACTTC
>TRBD1|TRBV5-1|TRBJ1-6|few|16
CASSFARTGGNSPLHF
TGCGCCAGCAGCTTTGCTCGGACAGGAGGGAATTCACCCCTCCACTTT
>.|TRBV7-9|TRBJ2-1|.|17
CASSSPPTGSSYNEQFF
TGTGCCAGCAGCTCACCACCCACGGGGAGCTCCTACAATGAGCAGTTCTTC
>TRBD1|TRBV9|TRBJ1-3|.|17
CASSGTRTGSSGNTIYF
TGTGCCAGCAGCGGAACTCGGACAGGAAGCTCTGGAAACACCATATATTTT
>.|TRBV7-6|TRBJ2-7|once|18
CASSLAPTRKLTSYEQYF
TGTGCCAGCAGCTTAGCCCCAACCCGCAAACTAACCTCCTACGAGCAGTACTTC
>.|TRBV2|TRBJ2-2|few|13
CASTSSNTGELFF
TGTGCCAGCACTAGCTCTAACACCGGGGAGCTGTTTTTT
>.|TRBV5-6|TRBJ2-2|medium-sized|16
CASSLAGGQNTGELFF
TGTGCCAGCAGCTTGGCGGGGGGACAGAACACCGGGGAGCTGTTTTTT